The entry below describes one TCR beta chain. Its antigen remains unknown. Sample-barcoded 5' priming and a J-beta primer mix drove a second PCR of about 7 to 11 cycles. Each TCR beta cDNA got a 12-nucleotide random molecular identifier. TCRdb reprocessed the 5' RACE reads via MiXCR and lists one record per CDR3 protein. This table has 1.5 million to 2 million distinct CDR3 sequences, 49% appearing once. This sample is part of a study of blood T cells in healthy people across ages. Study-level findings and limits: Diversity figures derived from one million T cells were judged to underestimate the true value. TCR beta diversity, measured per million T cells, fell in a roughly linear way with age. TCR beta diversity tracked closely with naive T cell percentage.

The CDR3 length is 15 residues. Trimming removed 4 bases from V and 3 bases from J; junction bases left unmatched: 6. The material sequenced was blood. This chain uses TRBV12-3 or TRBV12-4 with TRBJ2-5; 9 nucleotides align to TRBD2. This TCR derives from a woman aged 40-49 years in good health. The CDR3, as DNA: TGTGCCAGCAGTTCCCATAGCGGGGGAAAAGAGACCCAGTACTTC. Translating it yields CASSSHSGGKETQYF.